The clone carrying this T cell receptor beta chain has a handful of counts. CDR1 and CDR2 from the germline V gene are MDHEN and SYDVKM. V was clipped by 5 bases and J by 1 base; unmatched bases: 13. The CDR3 length is 19 residues. This entry is derived from a study of T cells after yellow fever vaccination. TCRdb reprocessed the 5' RACE reads with MiXCR, giving one entry per CDR3 protein. The sample includes hundreds of thousands of distinct CDR3 sequences, about 12% of them seen just once. This clonotype was obtained from a man under 40 who received the YFV17D yellow fever vaccine. The sequencing used PBMCs, collected on the day of the yellow fever booster vaccination. The chain joins TRBV28 to TRBJ2-7; 14 bases line up with TRBD2. Here the CDR3 reads CASSPTAGTSGSFSYEQYF. The DNA for the CDR3 is TGTGCCAGCAGTCCCACTGCCGGGACTAGCGGGAGTTTTTCCTACGAGCAGTACTTC.